These 29 T cell receptor beta chains were sequenced from one sample in a study of cytomegalovirus exposure and HLA in healthy donors. A multiplex PCR was run with 60 Vbeta primers and 13 Jbeta primers. The protocol was immunoSEQ multiplex PCR, while the TCRdb copy is restricted to in-frame clones and leaves out a portion. This repertoire shows about 190,000 clones, roughly 80% found once; its top ten account for 3% to 4%. The sample consisted of PBMCs. These receptors came from a woman aged 25 to 39 in good health and CMV-seropositive.

The chain carries TRBV7-9 and TRBJ2-7; 9 bases are shared with TRBD2. Germline V lookup: CDR1 SEHNR, CDR2 FQNEAQ (reference sequence). This CDR3 region has 15 residues. V shed 3 bases, J shed 2 bases, and the junction held 5 bases outside the gene matches. CDR3 region: CASSFSGRRPYEQYF. CDR3 DNA sequence: TGTGCCAGCAGCTTTAGCGGGAGAAGGCCCTACGAGCAGTACTTC.

V usage is TRBV5-1 and J usage is TRBJ2-5; D perhaps matches TRBD1 (5 bases). V dropped 3 bases and J dropped 7 bases, with 28 bases sitting between them. From germline, CDR1 is SGHRS and CDR2 YFSETQ. This CDR3 has 18 residues. The CDR3 DNA is TGCGCCAGCAGCTCAGACTGGACAACATTACCAAGTAAAGGGACCCAGTACTTC. It yields the protein CASSSDWTTLPSKGTQYF.

The chain recombines TRBV6-5 with TRBJ2-7; 8 nucleotides line up with TRBD1. The CDR3 sequence is 13 residues long. V shed 6 bases and J 3 bases; nucleotides not matched to a gene: 4. CDR1 and CDR2 (germline): MNHEY, SVGAGI. This chain's CDR3 is CASRRGQDYEQYF. CDR3 sequence (DNA): TGTGCCAGCAGGAGGGGACAGGACTACGAGCAGTACTTC.

The J gene is TRBJ1-4, the V gene TRBV5-8, with D possibly TRBD1 on 6 matching bases. With 5 bases removed from V and 7 bases from J, the gap between germline ends came to 12 bases. The CDR3 extends over 13 amino acids. Per germline, CDR1 SGHTS and CDR2 YDEGEE. The CDR3 loop is CASRHRQVEKLFF. The CDR3 DNA reads TGTGCCAGCAGACACCGACAGGTTGAAAAACTGTTTTTT.

Only a few counts were recorded for this clone. The genes are TRBV28 and TRBJ2-7, with 10 bases lining up with TRBD2. Germline CDR1 reads MDHEN; CDR2 reads SYDVKM. This CDR3 has 13 residues. Losses at the gene ends were 8 bases for V and 5 bases for J; bases not matched to a gene: 6. DNA of the CDR3: TGTGCCAGCGCGTCCCTAGCGGGAGACGAGCAGTACTTC. This sequence encodes CASASLAGDEQYF.

This chain links TRBV7-9 with TRBJ1-1; D uncertain. The CDR3 extends over 15 amino acids. V lost 1 base, J lost 5 bases, and 14 bases lay in between. CDR1 and CDR2 from the germline V gene are SEHNR and FQNEAQ (reference sequence). CDR3 in amino acids: CASSLEGRRETEAFF. CDR3 in DNA: TGTGCCAGCAGCTTAGAGGGCAGGAGGGAAACTGAAGCTTTCTTT. The variable domain in full, with the rest retrieved from reference TRBV7-9 and TRBJ1-1, is DTGVSQNPRHKITKRGQNVTFRCDPISEHNRLYWYRQTLGQGPEFLTYFQNEAQLEKSRLLSDRFSAERPKGSFSTLEIQRTEQGDSAMYLCASSLEGRRETEAFFGQGTRLTVV.

The V and J genes are TRBV27 and TRBJ2-5; 7 bases agree with TRBD2. The CDR3 spans 14 residues. The V and J ends lost 2 bases and 5 bases, in that order; junction bases with no gene match: 5. The germline gives CDR1 MNHEY, CDR2 SMNVEV (reference sequence). CDR3 loop: CASSLMAGVETQYF. DNA for the CDR3: TGTGCCAGCAGTTTAATGGCGGGAGTGGAGACCCAGTACTTC.

The J gene is TRBJ1-1, the V gene TRBV7-9, with a tentative D call TRBD1 (5 bases). Trimming stripped 4 bases from V and 1 base from J, with 13 bases between. CDR1 SEHNR and CDR2 FQNEAQ come from the germline V gene (reference sequence). The CDR3 runs 15 residues. This chain's CDR3 is CASSSLTGPNTEAFF. For the CDR3, the DNA is TGTGCCAGCAGCTCACTCACAGGCCCGAACACTGAAGCTTTCTTT.

The chain joins TRBV4-2 to TRBJ2-7; possibly TRBD2 for D (6 bases). The CDR3 totals 12 residues. V was shortened by 0 bases and J by 10 bases, with 10 bases between the two germline ends. Looked up from germline, CDR1 is LGHNA and CDR2 is YNFKEQ. The CDR3 nucleotides are TGTGCCAGCAGCCAAGACCGGGAGCTACAGTACTTC. It translates to CASSQDRELQYF.

The V and J genes are TRBV6-6 and TRBJ1-1; D unclear. Germline V lookup: CDR1 MNHNY, CDR2 SVGAGI (reference sequence). The CDR3 is made up of 13 amino acids. V lost 4 bases and J lost 7, with 13 bases in between. The CDR3, as DNA: TGTGCCAGCAGTTTGTTGAGTTCAGGTGAAGCTTTCTTT. The encoded protein is CASSLLSSGEAFF.

This chain connects TRBV5-8 to TRBJ2-3; 9 bases match TRBD2. CDR1 is SGHTS, CDR2 YDEGEE, per germline. Germline trimming cut 4 bases from V and 1 base from J; bases unmatched to any gene: 10. The length of the CDR3 is 17 residues. CDR3 bases: TGTGCCAGCAGCCAAGATTCTAGCGGGATGGGCACAGATACGCAGTATTTT. This codes for CASSQDSSGMGTDTQYF.

This clone showed up just once. The V and J genes are TRBV6-5 and TRBJ2-7; D might be TRBD1 (6 bases). This CDR3 region has 12 residues. V lost 11 bases and J 2 bases, leaving 13 bases between the germline ends. Germline values: CDR1 MNHEY, CDR2 SVGAGI. The CDR3 region is CAGTWTAYEQYF. CDR3 bases: TGTGCCGGGACATGGACCGCCTACGAGCAGTACTTC.

This chain joins TRBV7-9 and TRBJ2-7; 8 nucleotides agree with TRBD1. CDR1 is SEHNR and CDR2 is FQNEAQ in the germline V gene (reference sequence). Trimming removed 5 bases from V and 7 bases from J; junction bases left unmatched: 7. The CDR3 spans 13 residues. CDR3 DNA: TGTGCCAGCAGCCCGAGGACAGGGCTAGAGCAGTACTTC. Translating gives CASSPRTGLEQYF.

V gene TRBV4-1 combines with J gene TRBJ2-7, with 11 bases lining up with TRBD2. The junction had 6 bases not matched to a gene; V was cut back by 4 bases and J by 4 bases. CDR1 MGHRA and CDR2 YSYEKL come from the germline V gene. The CDR3 contains 15 residues. CDR3: CASSPYSGRGYEQYF. The CDR3 region has the DNA TGCGCCAGCAGCCCGTATAGCGGGAGGGGTTACGAGCAGTACTTC.

This clone was picked up a small number of times. This sequence joins TRBV6-1 and TRBJ1-5; D gene uncertain. The V end was cut by 11 bases, the J end by 4 bases, with 12 bases between. From germline, CDR1 is MNHNS and CDR2 SASEGT. The CDR3 runs to 12 residues. The CDR3 region has the DNA TGTGCCGCCGGAGGCGGTAATCAGCCCCAGCATTTT. Amino acid sequence: CAAGGGNQPQHF.

The chain links TRBV19 to TRBJ1-3, with 11 bases matching TRBD1. After removal of 10 bases from V and 0 bases from J, the junction contained 5 bases not matched to a gene. Germline V gives CDR1 LNHDA, CDR2 SQIVND (reference sequence). The CDR3 is 15 residues long. CDR3 region: CATRTGGGSGNTIYF. The CDR3 nucleotides are TGTGCCACCCGGACAGGGGGCGGCTCTGGAAACACCATATATTTT. Complete variable domain (other parts from reference TRBV19 and TRBJ1-3): DGGITQSPKYLFRKEGQNVTLSCEQNLNHDAMYWYRQDPGQGLRLIYYSQIVNDFQKGDIAEGYSVSREKKESFPLTVTSAQKNPTAFYLCATRTGGGSGNTIYFGEGSWLTVV.

The chain combines TRBV14 with TRBJ2-3; 12 bases are shared with TRBD2. The V gene's germline CDR1 is SGHDN and CDR2 FVKESK. CDR3 size: 15 residues. The ends lost 4 bases at V and 7 bases at J; junction bases unmatched: 6. The CDR3 sequence: CASSPWTSGDNTQYF. CDR3 DNA: TGTGCCAGCAGCCCCTGGACTAGCGGGGACAATACGCAGTATTTT.

V usage is TRBV6-1 and J usage is TRBJ2-1; 9 nucleotides agree with TRBD2. The CDR3 extends over 17 amino acids. CDR1 and CDR2 (germline): MNHNS, SASEGT. The V segment lost 3 bases and the J segment 4 bases; nucleotides outside the gene matches: 10. The CDR3 sequence: CASSEGFSGSAYNEQFF. As DNA, the CDR3 is TGTGCCAGCAGTGAGGGGTTTAGCGGGAGTGCTTACAATGAGCAGTTCTTC.

J is TRBJ1-1 and V is TRBV7-9; 7 bases are a match to TRBD1. V trimming: 11 bases; J trimming: 3 bases; junction bases outside the gene matches: 3. Germline-derived CDR1 and CDR2 are SEHNR and FQNEAQ (reference sequence). The CDR3 totals 11 residues. The CDR3 here is CAATGDTEAFF. In DNA, the CDR3 is TGTGCCGCAACAGGGGACACTGAAGCTTTCTTT.

The rearrangement links TRBV6-6 to TRBJ2-7, with 7 bases that match TRBD2. Germline V lookup: CDR1 MNHNY, CDR2 SVGAGI (reference sequence). J was trimmed by 7 bases and V by 5 bases; bases with no gene match: 17. CDR3 length: 16 residues. DNA for the CDR3: TGTGCCAGCAGTGGAAGACTAGCTCTGGTGCTCAGGGAGCAGTACTTC. This codes for CASSGRLALVLREQYF.

V usage is TRBV19 and J usage is TRBJ2-1; no clear D gene. CDR1 is LNHDA and CDR2 is SQIVND in the germline V gene (reference sequence). The CDR3 is made up of 15 amino acids. Trimming cost V 1 base and J 0 bases, with 7 bases left between them. The CDR3 here is CASSIVLSSYNEQFF. In DNA, the CDR3 is TGTGCCAGTAGTATAGTCCTAAGCTCCTACAATGAGCAGTTCTTC. Based on the CDR3 plus reference TRBV19 and TRBJ2-1, the full variable domain is DGGITQSPKYLFRKEGQNVTLSCEQNLNHDAMYWYRQDPGQGLRLIYYSQIVNDFQKGDIAEGYSVSREKKESFPLTVTSAQKNPTAFYLCASSIVLSSYNEQFFGPGTRLTVL.

The chain has TRBV28 and TRBJ2-2; TRBD2 matches 14 bases. The CDR3 runs to 16 residues. Germline CDR1 is MDHEN and CDR2 is SYDVKM. The V segment lost 4 bases and the J segment 4 bases; nucleotides outside the gene matches: 2. CDR3 DNA: TGTGCCAGCAGTTCCGGACTAGCGGGGGGCACCGGGGAGCTGTTTTTT. It is translated as CASSSGLAGGTGELFF.

This chain uses TRBV5-6 with TRBJ1-1, with TRBD1 as a possible D gene (6 bases). The germline V and J ends were trimmed by 2 bases and 1 base, with 9 bases remaining between them. Germline V gene lookup returns CDR1 SGHDT and CDR2 YYEEEE. The CDR3 covers 14 residues. The CDR3 nucleotides read TGTGCCAGCAGCTTTGGCAGGGGGAACACTGAAGCTTTCTTT. The encoded protein is CASSFGRGNTEAFF.

The chain couples TRBV7-8 to TRBJ2-7; the D gene is possibly TRBD2 (7 bases). V was trimmed by 0 bases and J by 0 bases, leaving 18 bases between them. Germline V gene lookup returns CDR1 SGHVS and CDR2 FQNEAQ. There are 18 residues in the CDR3. CDR3 sequence: CASSLAGARGGSSYEQYF. The DNA of the CDR3 is TGTGCCAGCAGCTTAGCGGGGGCCAGGGGCGGGAGCTCCTACGAGCAGTACTTC.

The J gene is TRBJ2-5, the V gene TRBV5-1; D is possibly TRBD2 (6 bases). CDR1 is SGHRS, CDR2 YFSETQ, per germline. The CDR3 has 16 residues. Trimming removed 4 bases from V and 3 bases from J, with 19 bases in between. The CDR3 DNA reads as TGCGCCAGCAGCCCTCGCCTTAGCGGCAGAGAAGAGACCCAGTACTTC. Its translation: CASSPRLSGREETQYF. The whole variable domain, filled in from reference TRBV5-1 and TRBJ2-5, reads KAGVTQTPRYLIKTRGQQVTLSCSPISGHRSVSWYQQTPGQGLQFLFEYFSETQRNKGNFPGRFSGRQFSNSRSEMNVSTLELGDSALYLCASSPRLSGREETQYFGPGTRLLVL.

V gene TRBV28 combines with J gene TRBJ2-5, with D hard to call. V gave up 4 bases and J gave up 0 bases, with 18 bases separating them. The CDR3 length is 17 residues. Germline V gene lookup returns CDR1 MDHEN and CDR2 SYDVKM. CDR3: CASSSFPDSNHQETQYF. CDR3 nucleotides: TGTGCCAGCAGTTCTTTCCCCGACTCGAACCACCAAGAGACCCAGTACTTC.

This clone turned up a few times. The chain joins TRBV5-6 to TRBJ1-5; 8 bases fit TRBD1. Looked up from germline, CDR1 is SGHDT and CDR2 is YYEEEE. V trimming: 3 bases; J trimming: 6 bases; junction bases outside the gene matches: 11. This CDR3 is built from 16 residues. In nucleotides, the CDR3 is TGTGCCAGCAGCTCTAAACAGGGGGGAACGACTCAGCCCCAGCATTTT. Its protein is CASSSKQGGTTQPQHF.

The chain joins TRBV6-6 to TRBJ2-3, with 11 bases identical to TRBD2. The CDR3 is 15 amino acids. Unmatched junction bases numbered 2, after V lost 5 bases and J lost 1 base. Germline CDR1 MNHNY, CDR2 SVGAGI (reference sequence). The CDR3 loop is CASSGLAGGTDTQYF. Written as DNA, the CDR3 is TGTGCCAGCAGTGGACTAGCGGGTGGCACAGATACGCAGTATTTT.

This sequence joins TRBV7-9 and TRBJ2-1, with TRBD1 identical over 9 bases. The CDR3 consists of 18 residues. Trimming cost V 5 bases and J 4 bases; bases outside gene matches: 15. Germline-derived CDR1 and CDR2 are SEHNR and FQNEAQ (reference sequence). This CDR3 reads CASSQNAPGQGQYNEQFF. The CDR3 bases are TGTGCCAGCAGCCAAAACGCCCCGGGACAGGGACAATACAATGAGCAGTTCTTC. Supplemented by reference TRBV7-9 and TRBJ2-1, the full variable domain reads DTGVSQNPRHKITKRGQNVTFRCDPISEHNRLYWYRQTLGQGPEFLTYFQNEAQLEKSRLLSDRFSAERPKGSFSTLEIQRTEQGDSAMYLCASSQNAPGQGQYNEQFFGPGTRLTVL.